The TCR beta chain under discussion was sequenced for a study of cytomegalovirus exposure and HLA in healthy donors (dated by TCRdb to about 2017). Looking at the study overall: According to a later analysis, the approximately 120 validation repertoires were produced on the same platform as the 666 repertoires of the first cohort. To predict cytomegalovirus infection status, the study combined high-throughput TCR immunosequencing, statistical association of individual TCRs with disease status, and machine learning. The study aimed to test whether signatures of past pathogen exposure could be identified by cataloging public T cell receptors. A separate validation cohort of approximately 130 different subjects was used in addition to the approximately 700-subject first cohort.

Results the study describes overall, beyond this receptor: The study listed over 150 TCR beta chains as associated with cytomegalovirus. A later analysis found that TCRs clustered in the first cohort also tended to co-occur in the roughly 120 validation repertoires, with approximately 94% of cluster scores above 0. The authors suggested that the approach could potentially be extended to other disease states and immunological phenotypes. A later analysis had no HLA typing for the validation cohort, so co-occurrence there was scored across all 130 or so repertoires. The classifier was reported to diagnose cytomegalovirus status with high specificity and sensitivity in both the original cohort and the validation cohort. In vitro tests confirmed that a few of the cytomegalovirus-associated TCR beta chains recognize cytomegalovirus antigens. Most TCR sequences were seen in very few donors, while some public TCRs were found in many individuals.

CDR1 and CDR2 were assigned from the germline V gene as SGDLS and YYNGEE. V is reduced by 4 bases and J by 1 base, leaving a spacing of 14 bases between them. The CDR3 covers 15 residues, taking in both the cysteine and the phenylalanine. The kept DNA is CDR3 alone, 45 bases in frame from the first base. On this clone itself: The antigen this receptor binds is unknown. Base quality data are lacking; no much larger clone is found one base away.

Separate from the roughly 700-subject first cohort, the validation cohort of about 110 subjects was the group to which the donors belonged. Receptors were amplified or captured by the immunoSEQ multiplex PCR assay. In the authors' own workflow: A statistical classification framework was built for diagnosing cytomegalovirus status from the catalog of TCR beta chain sequences. TCRdb holds this immuneACCESS table with in-frame rearrangements only. Some clones are missing; in checked studies, unresolved V genes explain under half, and the rest has no known cause. D and trimming come from the DNA, and the V and J calls and clone size come from that table. This sample comprises some 110,000 clones, about 88% of them detected only once. Jointly, the top ten make up about 2% of the sample.

This receptor was obtained from a woman under 30 in good health and CMV-seropositive. The rearrangement combines TRBV9 with TRBJ1-1; too little of a D gene remains to name it. The sample consisted of PBMCs. The CDR3 here reads CASSSRGSRNTEAFF. The nucleotide sequence is TGTGCCAGCAGCTCCCGAGGAAGTAGGAACACTGAAGCTTTCTTT. With the portions outside the CDR3 filled from the reference TRBV9 and TRBJ1-1 genes, the complete variable region becomes DSGVTQTPKHLITATGQRVTLRCSPRSGDLSVYWYQQSLDQGLQFLIQYYNGEERAKGNILERFSAQQFPDLHSELNLSSLELGDSALYFCASSSRGSRNTEAFFGQGTRLTVV.